This T cell receptor (beta chain) derives from a study of beta chain features in type 1 diabetes. Study-level findings and limits: The VDJ junctions of type 1 diabetes patients carried fewer insertions and more deletions. Shorter TCRB CDR3s, moderately but significantly so, marked every one of the four CD4+ subsets in Type 1 diabetes patients.

V shed 0 bases and J 5 bases; nucleotides not matched to a gene: 6. There are 16 residues in the CDR3. Germline V gene data show CDR1 as SGDLS and CDR2 as YYNGEE. On this clone: Its specificity is not known.

Expressed TCRB transcripts were sequenced after all isolated RNA was converted to cDNA. Only in-frame clones appear in the TCRdb table, and some are missing; sequencing was by immunoSEQ multiplex PCR. The top ten clones hold 0.5% of a sample with about 160,000 clones, around 7.9% of them seen once. Sequencing input: central memory CD4+ T cells from blood. The V gene is TRBV9, the J gene TRBJ2-3; 10 bases are a match to TRBD2. The sequence came from a man aged 18 to 30 with type 1 diabetes. CDR3 sequence reads: CASSVEAGGPVDTQYF. Here the CDR3 DNA reads TGTGCCAGCAGCGTAGAAGCGGGGGGGCCTGTAGATACGCAGTATTTT. Full variable domain (remainder filled in from reference TRBV9 and TRBJ2-3): DSGVTQTPKHLITATGQRVTLRCSPRSGDLSVYWYQQSLDQGLQFLIQYYNGEERAKGNILERFSAQQFPDLHSELNLSSLELGDSALYFCASSVEAGGPVDTQYFGPGTRLTVL.